Listed here are 26 T cell receptor beta chains from one sample, sequenced in a study of blood T cell repertoires in COVID-19 (dated by TCRdb to 2020 to 2022). Libraries were made using the immunoSEQ multiplex PCR assay. TCRdb took this table from immuneACCESS and kept in-frame rearrangements with V and J called. Such tables lack part of the clones; where checked against another copy, unresolved V genes explain under half of the gap, and the rest is unexplained. The sample records 250,000 or so clones, around four fifths of which are singletons. The top ten hold about 4.8% of the sample. The sequenced sample was peripheral blood. The receptors shown here come from a woman aged 70-85 years with acute or convalescent COVID-19.

This chain uses TRBV3-1 (or the pseudogene TRBV3-2) with TRBJ1-2; possible D gene TRBD1, 5 bases. The germline gives CDR1 LGHDT, CDR2 YNNKEL (reference sequence). The ends were cut back, 1 base at V and 5 bases at J, with 8 bases in the middle. The CDR3 length is 13 residues. In DNA, the CDR3 is TGTGCCAGCAGCCAAGCAGGGATGTATGGCTACACCTTC. Its protein product is CASSQAGMYGYTF.

Regarding this clone: The same CDR3 also results from other DNA sequences found in this sample. The rearrangement joins TRBV5-1 to TRBJ1-4; TRBD1 might be the D (5 bases). The V end was cut by 1 base, the J end by 8 bases, with 15 bases between. The length of the CDR3 is 15 residues. CDR1 is SGHRS, CDR2 YFSETQ, per germline. The CDR3 protein is CASSLWQGVGEKLFF. The CDR3 nucleotides read TGCGCCAGCAGCTTGTGGCAGGGTGTCGGAGAAAAACTGTTTTTT.

This clone was counted between two and nine times. The chain links TRBV2 to TRBJ1-2; 10 bases fit TRBD1. The ends lost 10 bases at V and 1 base at J; junction bases unmatched: 12. The CDR3 is 16 amino acids. The germline gives CDR1 SNHLY, CDR2 FYNNEI. CDR3 sequence (DNA): TGTGCCACCACTATCCACAGGACAGGGGGTAACTATGGCTACACCTTC. Amino acids: CATTIHRTGGNYGYTF.

The chain carries TRBV7-8 and TRBJ1-1; no firm D call. Trimming removed 5 bases at V and 0 bases at J, with 10 bases between. Germline V gene sequence: CDR1 SGHVS, CDR2 FQNEAQ. There are 14 residues in the CDR3. This chain's CDR3 is CASSLQIMNTEAFF. CDR3 nucleotide sequence: TGTGCCAGCAGCCTACAGATAATGAACACTGAAGCTTTCTTT.

This chain uses TRBV7-9 with TRBJ2-3; D not resolved. The V end was cut by 2 bases, the J end by 0 bases, with 6 bases between. The CDR3 covers 14 residues. The V gene's germline CDR1 is SEHNR and CDR2 FQNEAQ (reference sequence). CDR3: CASSLTASTDTQYF. CDR3 nucleotides: TGTGCCAGCAGCTTAACAGCTAGCACAGATACGCAGTATTTT.

The chain combines TRBV5-6 with TRBJ1-4, with D possibly matching TRBD1 (5 bases). Trimming shortened V by 4 bases and J by 0 bases, and 7 bases separated the two germline ends. Germline-derived CDR1 and CDR2 are SGHDT and YYEEEE. This CDR3 region has 14 residues. CDR3 bases: TGTGCCAGCAGCCCGACAGCAACTAATGAAAAACTGTTTTTT. This codes for CASSPTATNEKLFF.

CDR3 in amino acids: CASSTYGGNTEAFF. The CDR3 bases are TGTGCCAGCAGCACTTACGGGGGGAACACTGAAGCTTTCTTT. The gene calls are TRBV7-2 and TRBJ1-1; weak D call: TRBD1 (5 bases). Deletions cut 5 bases from V and 1 base from J, with 11 bases between. The germline CDR1 and CDR2 sequences are SGHTA and FQGNSA. CDR3 size: 14 residues.

The genes are TRBV7-7 and TRBJ2-7, with a tentative D call TRBD2 (5 bases). Germline CDR1 is SSHAT and CDR2 is FNYEAQ (reference sequence). The ends were cut back, 4 bases at V and 4 bases at J, with 20 bases in the middle. This CDR3 is 16 amino acids long. CDR3 nucleotide sequence: TGTGCCAGCAGCTCCTCCGGGAAGAGTATGAGGTACGAGCAGTACTTC. It yields the protein CASSSSGKSMRYEQYF.

This clone was seen a handful of times. This specimen includes other DNA sequences encoding the same CDR3. V usage is TRBV5-6 and J usage is TRBJ1-1; D not resolved. This CDR3 is 13 amino acids long. V dropped 0 bases and J dropped 1 base, with 4 bases sitting between them. Germline CDR1 SGHDT, CDR2 YYEEEE. CDR3 sequence (DNA): TGTGCCAGCAGCTTGGTCAGGAACACTGAAGCTTTCTTT. Amino acids: CASSLVRNTEAFF.

The chain recombines TRBV6-2 or TRBV6-3 with TRBJ2-1, with TRBD2 identical over 10 bases. With 4 bases clipped from V and 4 bases from J, the junction kept 4 bases outside the gene matches. CDR1 and CDR2 from the germline V gene are MNHEY and SVGEGT. The CDR3 consists of 15 residues. The CDR3 is CASSSNSGGYNEQFF. In DNA form, the CDR3 reads TGTGCCAGCAGTTCCAATAGCGGGGGGTACAATGAGCAGTTCTTC.

The chain employs TRBV29-1 and TRBJ1-1; 10 bases are shared with TRBD1. The V segment lost 7 bases and the J segment 2 bases; nucleotides outside the gene matches: 7. From germline, CDR1 is SQVTM and CDR2 ANQGSEA. CDR3 length equals 14 residues. CDR3 loop: CSGSRQGANTEAFF. CDR3 DNA: TGCAGCGGCTCAAGACAGGGGGCAAACACTGAAGCTTTCTTT. The entire variable domain, with the rest obtained from reference TRBV29-1 and TRBJ1-1, is as follows: SAVISQKPSRDICQRGTSLTIQCQVDSQVTMMFWYRQQPGQSLTLIATANQGSEATYESGFVIDKFPISRPNLTFSTLTVSNMSPEDSSIYLCSGSRQGANTEAFFGQGTRLTVV.

The chain couples TRBV10-3 to TRBJ2-3, with a weak D call TRBD2 (5 bases). Germline values: CDR1 ENHRY, CDR2 SYGVKD. The CDR3 contains 13 residues. Trimming shortened V by 6 bases and J by 0 bases, and 7 bases separated the two germline ends. CDR3 residues: CAIRPGSTDTQYF. CDR3 bases: TGTGCCATCAGGCCGGGGAGCACAGATACGCAGTATTTT.

The chain links TRBV7-2 to TRBJ2-7; TRBD2 matches at 10 bases. The CDR3 spans 15 residues. Looked up from germline, CDR1 is SGHTA and CDR2 is FQGNSA. The ends lost 6 bases at V and 4 bases at J; junction bases unmatched: 9. The CDR3 bases are TGTGCCAGCAGGAATAGCGGGGGGACGATATACGAGCAGTACTTC. Protein product: CASRNSGGTIYEQYF.

The CDR3 loop reads CASSQVDSPLHF. The DNA of the CDR3 is TGCGCCAGCAGCCAAGTAGATTCACCCCTCCACTTT. This rearrangement joins TRBV4-1 to TRBJ1-6; D unresolved. Germline V gives CDR1 MGHRA, CDR2 YSYEKL. The CDR3 consists of 12 residues. The V end lost 1 base, the J end lost 8 bases, and 3 bases lay between the germline ends.

V gene TRBV27 combines with J gene TRBJ1-5, with unresolved D. This CDR3 comprises 16 residues. Germline V CDR1 and CDR2: MNHEY, SMNVEV (reference sequence). V was clipped by 3 bases and J by 4 bases, with 16 bases between them. For the CDR3, the DNA is TGTGCCAGCAGTTTTTCGGCCCTGCGAGGGAATCAGCCCCAGCATTTT. Its protein is CASSFSALRGNQPQHF.

The rearrangement joins TRBV9 to TRBJ1-1; D unclear. V was trimmed by 0 bases and J by 6 bases, leaving 12 bases between them. This CDR3 has 14 residues. The germline V gene has CDR1 SGDLS and CDR2 YYNGEE. CDR3 region: CASSVVPGRAEAFF. In DNA form, the CDR3 reads TGTGCCAGCAGCGTAGTCCCGGGGAGGGCTGAAGCTTTCTTT. The entire variable domain, with the rest obtained from reference TRBV9 and TRBJ1-1, is as follows: DSGVTQTPKHLITATGQRVTLRCSPRSGDLSVYWYQQSLDQGLQFLIQYYNGEERAKGNILERFSAQQFPDLHSELNLSSLELGDSALYFCASSVVPGRAEAFFGQGTRLTVV.

The V gene is TRBV29-1, the J gene TRBJ2-5, with 10 bases that match TRBD2. V trimming: 7 bases; J trimming: 5 bases; junction bases outside the gene matches: 4. The CDR3 spans 12 residues. Germline V gene sequence: CDR1 SQVTM, CDR2 ANQGSEA. The CDR3 bases are TGCAGCGATTATAGCGGGGGGGAGACCCAGTACTTC. Protein: CSDYSGGETQYF.

V is TRBV25-1 and J is TRBJ1-2, with D possibly matching TRBD1 (5 bases). The CDR3 runs 15 residues. V was shortened by 6 bases and J by 6 bases, with 20 bases between the two germline ends. The germline CDR1 and CDR2 sequences are MGHDK and SYGVNS. The CDR3 loop is CASSGRYRGVDGYTF. The DNA of the CDR3 is TGTGCCAGCAGCGGGAGGTATCGGGGGGTAGATGGCTACACCTTC.

CDR3 in amino acids: CASSPRQTFFYGYTF. The CDR3, as DNA: TGTGCCAGCTCACCTCGACAGACTTTTTTCTATGGCTACACCTTC. The chain combines TRBV18 with TRBJ1-2, with a weak D call TRBD1 (5 bases). V lost 3 bases and J 4 bases, leaving 15 bases between the germline ends. Germline V gene data show CDR1 as KGHSH and CDR2 as LQKENI. CDR3 length: 15 residues.

The chain is built from TRBV5-1 and TRBJ1-1; a weak D match, TRBD1 (5 bases). Germline V gives CDR1 SGHRS, CDR2 YFSETQ. This CDR3 is 14 amino acids long. V shed 4 bases and J shed 0 bases, with 10 bases lying between them. The CDR3 sequence: CASSPDIMNTEAFF. CDR3 bases: TGCGCCAGCAGCCCGGACATCATGAACACTGAAGCTTTCTTT.

The chain couples TRBV5-5 to TRBJ1-4; tentatively, D is TRBD1 (5 bases). The CDR3 runs to 15 residues. V was cut by 3 bases and J by 0 bases, with 9 bases left in between. Germline V gene data show CDR1 as SGHKS and CDR2 as YYEKEE (reference sequence). CDR3 sequence (DNA): TGTGCCAGCAGCTGGGGCACAACAACTAATGAAAAACTGTTTTTT. Translating it yields CASSWGTTTNEKLFF.

This chain connects TRBV7-2 to TRBJ1-5; possibly TRBD1 for D (5 bases). The CDR3 consists of 15 residues. Trimming cost V 5 bases and J 5 bases, with 16 bases left between them. CDR1 SGHTA and CDR2 FQGNSA come from the germline V gene. The CDR3 DNA sequence: TGTGCCAGCAGCCCCCAAGGAGGGACCTATCAGCCCCAGCATTTT. Translated, it gives CASSPQGGTYQPQHF.

The rearrangement joins TRBV5-1 to TRBJ1-5, with D tentatively TRBD1 (6 bases). The V and J ends lost 0 bases and 5 bases respectively, with 12 bases between them. CDR1 SGHRS and CDR2 YFSETQ come from the germline V gene. This CDR3 spans 15 amino acids. This chain's CDR3 is CASSLEGDPYQPQHF. CDR3 bases: TGCGCCAGCAGCTTGGAGGGGGACCCATATCAGCCCCAGCATTTT.

V gene TRBV18 combines with J gene TRBJ2-1, with TRBD1 identical over 8 bases. The CDR3 extends over 15 amino acids. The germline V gene encodes CDR1 KGHSH and CDR2 LQKENI. V lost 3 bases and J lost 6; bases outside the gene matches: 7. CDR3 sequence reads: CASSPTGGGSNEQFF. The DNA of the CDR3 is TGTGCCAGCTCACCTACAGGGGGAGGTAGCAATGAGCAGTTCTTC.

The CDR3 here is CASSQELGASYGYTF. The CDR3 bases are TGCGCCAGCAGCCAAGAGTTGGGGGCCTCCTATGGCTACACCTTC. V usage is TRBV4-1 and J usage is TRBJ1-2; D is perhaps TRBD1 (6 bases). V dropped 0 bases and J dropped 4 bases, with 12 bases sitting between them. Germline assignment: CDR1 MGHRA and CDR2 YSYEKL. The CDR3 has 15 amino acids.

The chain couples TRBV5-5 to TRBJ1-5, with D unclear. Per germline, CDR1 SGHKS and CDR2 YYEKEE (reference sequence). Trimming shortened V by 0 bases and J by 2 bases, and 9 bases separated the two germline ends. CDR3 length: 15 amino acids. The CDR3 DNA is TGTGCCAGCAGCTTGGGTTTTCTAGGCAATCAGCCCCAGCATTTT. Translation gives CASSLGFLGNQPQHF.